This is a list of T cell receptor beta chains from one sample in a study of blood T cell repertoires in COVID-19. Sequencing was performed with immunoSEQ multiplex PCR; in TCRdb, only in-frame clones are kept and a portion is missing. This table has under 200,000 clones, approximately 90% appearing once. Sequenced input: peripheral blood. These receptors all come from a man aged 50-60 years who had recovered from COVID-19. Each CDR3 is given with its conserved first and last residue. The D gene is left open where the match is weak. Clone sizes are given selectively: once, few, many, or a class where the clone is expanded.

J gene	V gene	clone size	D gene	CDR3 protein	CDR3 DNA
TRBJ2-7	TRBV4-3	NA	TRBD2	CASSQGLAGYDEQYF	TGCGCCAGCAGCCAAGGACTAGCGGGATACGACGAGCAGTACTTC
TRBJ1-2	TRBV2	NA	TRBD1	CASRDRGSSFYGYTF	TGTGCCAGCAGGGACAGGGGGAGTTCGTTCTATGGCTACACCTTC
TRBJ1-6	TRBV2	few	NA	CASSEEKGAASPLHF	TGTGCCAGCAGTGAAGAGAAGGGAGCGGCTTCACCCCTCCACTTT
TRBJ1-2	TRBV7-3	NA	NA	CASSLNEGDGYTF	TGTGCCAGCAGCTTAAATGAGGGGGATGGCTACACCTTC
TRBJ1-3	TRBV6-6	once	NA	CASSHRAGNTIYF	TGTGCCAGCAGCCACAGGGCTGGAAACACCATATATTTT
TRBJ2-2	TRBV4-3	NA	TRBD1	CASSQNRGTGELFF	TGCGCCAGCAGCCAAAACAGGGGCACCGGGGAGCTGTTTTTT
TRBJ2-7	TRBV27	NA	NA	CASSLAGTKYEQYF	TGTGCCAGCAGCCTAGCCGGGACAAAGTACGAGCAGTACTTC
TRBJ1-2	TRBV30	NA	NA	CAWSGQVYGYTF	TGTGCCTGGAGTGGGCAGGTTTATGGCTACACCTTC
TRBJ1-2	TRBV28	NA	NA	CASSSTGKLHGYTF	TGTGCCAGCAGTTCCACAGGGAAATTACATGGCTACACCTTC
TRBJ1-4	TRBV19	NA	NA	CASKTEGRLNEKLFF	TGTGCCAGTAAGACGGAGGGACGGCTTAATGAAAAACTGTTTTTT
TRBJ1-1	TRBV9	NA	NA	CASSGLQGTVTEAFF	TGTGCCAGCAGCGGATTACAGGGTACGGTCACTGAAGCTTTCTTT
TRBJ2-7	TRBV6-5	NA	TRBD2	CASRATSGPYEQYF	TGTGCCAGCAGAGCGACTAGCGGGCCCTACGAGCAGTACTTC
TRBJ2-5	TRBV27	NA	TRBD1	CASSLVAGGMETQYF	TGTGCCAGCAGTTTAGTGGCAGGGGGCATGGAGACCCAGTACTTC
TRBJ1-1	TRBV29-1	NA	TRBD1	CSARQGGNTEAFF	TGCAGCGCAAGACAGGGGGGGAACACTGAAGCTTTCTTT
TRBJ2-5	TRBV9	NA	TRBD1	CASSSRTGNQETQYF	TGTGCCAGCAGCTCCAGGACAGGAAACCAAGAGACCCAGTACTTC
TRBJ1-3	TRBV5-5	NA	NA	CASSLGARESGNTIYF	TGTGCCAGCAGCTTGGGGGCCCGAGAATCCGGAAACACCATATATTTT
TRBJ1-6	TRBV6-5	NA	TRBD1	CASSLQGAWNSPLHF	TGTGCCAGCAGTTTACAGGGGGCATGGAATTCACCCCTCCACTTT
TRBJ1-2	TRBV10-1	few	NA	CASSDIQGDNGYTF	TGCGCCAGCAGTGATATACAGGGCGACAATGGCTACACCTTC
TRBJ2-2	TRBV30	NA	TRBD1	CAWSPGTGNTGELFF	TGTGCCTGGAGTCCCGGGACAGGGAACACCGGGGAGCTGTTTTTT
TRBJ1-1	TRBV5-1	NA	TRBD1	CASSLGGTVNTEAFF	TGCGCCAGCAGCTTGGGGGGGACAGTAAACACTGAAGCTTTCTTT
TRBJ2-1	TRBV19	NA	TRBD2	CASGLLAGGPSEQFF	TGTGCCAGTGGATTACTAGCGGGAGGGCCAAGTGAGCAGTTCTTC
TRBJ1-5	TRBV30	once	NA	CAWRAGADQPQHF	TGTGCCTGGAGGGCAGGGGCGGATCAGCCCCAGCATTTT